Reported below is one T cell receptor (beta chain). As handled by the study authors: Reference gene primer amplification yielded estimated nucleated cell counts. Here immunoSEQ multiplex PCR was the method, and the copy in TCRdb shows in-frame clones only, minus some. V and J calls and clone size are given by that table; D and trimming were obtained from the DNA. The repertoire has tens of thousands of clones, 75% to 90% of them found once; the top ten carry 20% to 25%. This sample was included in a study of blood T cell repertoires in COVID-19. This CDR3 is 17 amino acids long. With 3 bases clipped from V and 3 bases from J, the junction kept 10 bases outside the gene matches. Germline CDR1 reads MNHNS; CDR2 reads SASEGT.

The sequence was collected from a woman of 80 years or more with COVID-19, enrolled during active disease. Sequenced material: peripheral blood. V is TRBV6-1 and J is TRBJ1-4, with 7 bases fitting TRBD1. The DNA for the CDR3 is TGTGCCAGCAGTGAGACCGTGGTCGGGACAGCTAATGAAAAACTGTTTTTT. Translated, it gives CASSETVVGTANEKLFF.